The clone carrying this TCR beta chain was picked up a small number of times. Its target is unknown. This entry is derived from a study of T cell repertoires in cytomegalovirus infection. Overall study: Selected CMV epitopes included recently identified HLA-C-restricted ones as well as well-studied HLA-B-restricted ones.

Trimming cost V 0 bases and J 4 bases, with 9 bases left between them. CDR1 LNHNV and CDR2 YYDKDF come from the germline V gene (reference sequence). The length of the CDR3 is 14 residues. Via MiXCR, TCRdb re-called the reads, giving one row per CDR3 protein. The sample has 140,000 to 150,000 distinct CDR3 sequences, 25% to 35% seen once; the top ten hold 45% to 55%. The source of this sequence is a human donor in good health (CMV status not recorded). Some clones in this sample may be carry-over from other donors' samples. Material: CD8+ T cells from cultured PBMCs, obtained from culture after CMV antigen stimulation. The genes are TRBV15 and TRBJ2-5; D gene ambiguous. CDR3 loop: CATSRDIRRETQYF. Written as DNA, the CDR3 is TGTGCCACCAGCAGAGATATTCGGAGAGAGACCCAGTACTTC.